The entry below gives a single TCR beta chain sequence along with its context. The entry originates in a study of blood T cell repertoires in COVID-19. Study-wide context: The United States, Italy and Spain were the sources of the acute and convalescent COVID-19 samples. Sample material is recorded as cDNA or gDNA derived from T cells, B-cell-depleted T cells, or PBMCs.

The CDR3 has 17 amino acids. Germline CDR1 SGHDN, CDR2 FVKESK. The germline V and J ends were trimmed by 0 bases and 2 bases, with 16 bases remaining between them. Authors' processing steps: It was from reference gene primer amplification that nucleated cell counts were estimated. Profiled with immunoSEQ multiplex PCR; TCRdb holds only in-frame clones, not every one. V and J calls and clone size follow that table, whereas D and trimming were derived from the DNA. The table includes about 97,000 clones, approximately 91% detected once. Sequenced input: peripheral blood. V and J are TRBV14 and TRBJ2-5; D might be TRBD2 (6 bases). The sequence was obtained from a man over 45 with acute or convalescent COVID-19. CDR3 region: CASSQDLSGLAQETQYF. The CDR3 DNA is TGTGCCAGCAGCCAAGATCTATCGGGACTTGCTCAAGAGACCCAGTACTTC.